The 12 T cell receptor beta chains in this list originate from one sample, sequenced in a study of shared clonotypes between healthy human individuals. Data came from immunoSEQ multiplex PCR; TCRdb stores just in-frame clones and leaves some out. Of over a million clones in the sample, around 98.5% are singletons; the top ten hold roughly 0.35%. Input material: naive CD4+ T cells sorted from blood. Subset in this sample: CD45RA+ positively selected. The receptor source for this set is a man aged 25 to 40 in good health.

The chain recombines TRBV5-6 with TRBJ1-1; 7 positions match TRBD1. Germline assignment: CDR1 SGHDT and CDR2 YYEEEE. The V gene end was trimmed by 4 bases and the J gene end by 5 bases; junction bases not matched to a gene: 11. This CDR3 comprises 15 residues. CDR3 coding DNA: TGTGCCAGCAGCCTATACGACAGGGAGCGGACTGAAGCTTTCTTT. Its translation: CASSLYDRERTEAFF.

The chain joins TRBV6-5 to TRBJ2-7, with 7 bases identical to TRBD1. Trimming cost V 0 bases and J 5 bases; bases outside gene matches: 10. Germline CDR1 MNHEY, CDR2 SVGAGI. The CDR3 consists of 16 residues. CDR3 loop: CASSYSPGQHPDEQYF. The CDR3 DNA reads as TGTGCCAGCAGTTACTCGCCGGGACAGCATCCCGACGAGCAGTACTTC.

The V gene is TRBV6-1, the J gene TRBJ1-1; unclear D gene. CDR1 is MNHNS, CDR2 SASEGT, per germline. The V end was cut by 5 bases, the J end by 4 bases, with 14 bases between. There are 14 residues in the CDR3. The CDR3 sequence: CASSFLSETTEAFF. The CDR3 DNA sequence: TGTGCCAGCAGTTTCCTGTCGGAGACCACTGAAGCTTTCTTT.

As to this clone: Other DNA sequences in this specimen translate into the identical CDR3. This chain connects TRBV28 to TRBJ1-5; D is unclear. The CDR3 is 14 amino acids. Trimming pared 6 bases from V and 4 bases from J, leaving 13 bases between. Germline CDR1 MDHEN, CDR2 SYDVKM. The CDR3: CASSLPGPNQPQHF. CDR3 coding DNA: TGTGCCAGCAGCCTCCCAGGCCCTAATCAGCCCCAGCATTTT. The full variable domain, with the rest looked up from reference TRBV28 and TRBJ1-5, is DVKVTQSSRYLVKRTGEKVFLECVQDMDHENMFWYRQDPGLGLRLIYFSYDVKMKEKGDIPEGYSVSREKKERFSLILESASTNQTSMYLCASSLPGPNQPQHFGDGTRLSIL.

The rearrangement joins TRBV5-1 to TRBJ1-2; D call uncertain. This CDR3 has 19 residues. Germline loops: CDR1 SGHRS, CDR2 YFSETQ. The V gene lost 4 bases and the J gene lost 2 bases, with 27 bases spanning the gap. The chain's CDR3 is CASSQPRASKIGINYGYTF. In DNA form, the CDR3 reads TGCGCCAGCAGCCAACCCCGGGCCAGTAAAATCGGGATAAACTATGGCTACACCTTC. Full variable domain (outside the CDR3, taken from reference TRBV5-1 and TRBJ1-2): KAGVTQTPRYLIKTRGQQVTLSCSPISGHRSVSWYQQTPGQGLQFLFEYFSETQRNKGNFPGRFSGRQFSNSRSEMNVSTLELGDSALYLCASSQPRASKIGINYGYTFGSGTRLTVV.

The chain couples TRBV18 to TRBJ2-5; D possibly corresponds to TRBD1 (5 bases). This CDR3 has 15 residues. CDR1 KGHSH and CDR2 LQKENI come from the germline V gene. With 5 bases removed from V and 4 bases from J, the gap between germline ends came to 17 bases. The CDR3 DNA is TGTGCCAGCTCAGAGAATGGGGCTTTCGGAGAGACCCAGTACTTC. This gives the protein CASSENGAFGETQYF. Drawing the rest from reference TRBV18 and TRBJ2-5, the complete variable domain is NAGVMQNPRHLVRRRGQEARLRCSPMKGHSHVYWYRQLPEEGLKFMVYLQKENIIDESGMPKERFSAEFPKEGPSILRIQQVVRGDSAAYFCASSENGAFGETQYFGPGTRLLVL.

This clone was seen just once. J is TRBJ2-1 and V is TRBV5-1; 9 bases match TRBD1. This CDR3 region has 15 residues. Germline CDR1 and CDR2: SGHRS and YFSETQ. V was clipped by 4 bases and J by 2 bases; unmatched bases: 4. The CDR3 region has the DNA TGCGCCAGCAGCCCGGGGACAGGGCCCTACAATGAGCAGTTCTTC. Its translation: CASSPGTGPYNEQFF.

This chain uses TRBV5-5 with TRBJ2-5; D unclear. The germline V and J ends were trimmed by 1 base and 2 bases, with 9 bases remaining between them. The germline gives CDR1 SGHKS, CDR2 YYEKEE (reference sequence). The CDR3 totals 14 residues. The CDR3 DNA reads TGTGCCAGCAGCTTGTGGGCAGCTCAAGAGACCCAGTACTTC. The encoded protein is CASSLWAAQETQYF.

The V and J genes are TRBV4-1 and TRBJ1-2, with D possibly being TRBD1 (6 bases). The ends were cut back, 4 bases at V and 5 bases at J, with 17 bases in the middle. This CDR3 contains 15 residues. The V gene's germline CDR1 is MGHRA and CDR2 YSYEKL. The CDR3 loop reads CASSRYFQDSYGYTF. Here the CDR3 DNA reads TGCGCCAGCAGCCGATATTTCCAGGACAGTTATGGCTACACCTTC.

The chain joins TRBV5-4 to TRBJ2-7; maybe TRBD1 (6 bases). The V end lost 4 bases, the J end lost 6 bases, and 14 bases lay between the germline ends. CDR3 length: 13 residues. The germline CDR1 and CDR2 sequences are SGHNT and YYREEE (reference sequence). The CDR3 coding sequence is TGTGCCAGCAGCGATCAGAGGGGGAGCGAGCAGTACTTC. As protein: CASSDQRGSEQYF.

Worth noting for this clone: Other DNA sequences within the sample encode an identical CDR3. The V call is TRBV7-9, the J call TRBJ2-7, with D maybe TRBD1 (5 bases). The V gene's germline CDR1 is SEHNR and CDR2 FQNEAQ (reference sequence). Trimming took off 3 bases at V and 1 base at J, with 7 bases between the two ends. This CDR3 is built from 13 residues. DNA for the CDR3: TGTGCCAGCAGCTTTGACAGTTCCTACGAGCAGTACTTC. Protein product: CASSFDSSYEQYF.

The chain combines TRBV10-1 with TRBJ2-7; 8 nucleotides align to TRBD2. The CDR3 is 15 residues long. Germline values: CDR1 WNHNN, CDR2 SYGVQD (reference sequence). Trimming cost V 0 bases and J 2 bases; bases outside gene matches: 3. CDR3 amino acids: CASSESGLGTYEQYF. CDR3 in DNA: TGCGCCAGCAGTGAGTCGGGACTAGGGACCTACGAGCAGTACTTC.